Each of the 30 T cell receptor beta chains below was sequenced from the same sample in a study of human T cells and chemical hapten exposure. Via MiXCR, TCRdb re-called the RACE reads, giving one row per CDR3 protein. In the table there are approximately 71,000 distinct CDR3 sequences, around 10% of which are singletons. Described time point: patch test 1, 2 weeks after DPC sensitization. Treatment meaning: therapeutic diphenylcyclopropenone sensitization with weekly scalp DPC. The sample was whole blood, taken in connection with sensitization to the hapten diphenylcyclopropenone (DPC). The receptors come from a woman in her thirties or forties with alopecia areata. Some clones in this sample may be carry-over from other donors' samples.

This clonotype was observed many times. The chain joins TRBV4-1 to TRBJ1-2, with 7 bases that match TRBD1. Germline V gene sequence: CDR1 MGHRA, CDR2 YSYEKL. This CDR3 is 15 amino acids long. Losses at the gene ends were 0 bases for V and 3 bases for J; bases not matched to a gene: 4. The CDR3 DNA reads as TGCGCCAGCAGCCAAGATCGGGGGACAGACTATGGCTACACCTTC. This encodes CASSQDRGTDYGYTF.

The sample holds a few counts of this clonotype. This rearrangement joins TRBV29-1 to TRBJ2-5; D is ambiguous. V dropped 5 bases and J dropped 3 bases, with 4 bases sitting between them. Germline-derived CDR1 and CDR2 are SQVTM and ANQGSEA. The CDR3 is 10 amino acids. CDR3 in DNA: TGCAGCGTTTACGAAGAGACCCAGTACTTC. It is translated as CSVYEETQYF.

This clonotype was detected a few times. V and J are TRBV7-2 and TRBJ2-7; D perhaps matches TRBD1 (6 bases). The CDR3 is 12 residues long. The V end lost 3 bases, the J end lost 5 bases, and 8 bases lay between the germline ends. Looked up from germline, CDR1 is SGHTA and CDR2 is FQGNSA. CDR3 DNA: TGTGCCAGCAGCTTGTACAGGGACGAGCAGTACTTC. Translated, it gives CASSLYRDEQYF.

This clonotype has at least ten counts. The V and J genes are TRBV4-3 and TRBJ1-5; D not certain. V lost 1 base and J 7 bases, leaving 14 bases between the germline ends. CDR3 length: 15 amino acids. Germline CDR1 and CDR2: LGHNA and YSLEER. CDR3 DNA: TGCGCCAGCAGCCAAGTTTCGGGGTCCGGACAGCCCCAGCATTTT. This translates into CASSQVSGSGQPQHF.

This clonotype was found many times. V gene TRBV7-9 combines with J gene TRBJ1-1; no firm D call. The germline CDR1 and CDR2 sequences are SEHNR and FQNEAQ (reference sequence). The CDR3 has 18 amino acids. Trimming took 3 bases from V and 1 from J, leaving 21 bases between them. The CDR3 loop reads CASSFPTSQRLRNTEAFF. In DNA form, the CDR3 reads TGTGCCAGCAGCTTCCCCACTTCCCAAAGACTGAGGAACACTGAAGCTTTCTTT.

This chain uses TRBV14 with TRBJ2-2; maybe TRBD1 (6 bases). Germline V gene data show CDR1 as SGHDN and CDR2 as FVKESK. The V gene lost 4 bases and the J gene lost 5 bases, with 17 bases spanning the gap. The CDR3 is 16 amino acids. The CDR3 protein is CASSRTGTTLTGELFF. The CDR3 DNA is TGTGCCAGCAGCCGAACAGGGACAACCTTAACCGGGGAGCTGTTTTTT. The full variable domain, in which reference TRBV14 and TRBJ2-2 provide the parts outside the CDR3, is EAGVTQFPSHSVIEKGQTVTLRCDPISGHDNLYWYRRVMGKEIKFLLHFVKESKQDESGMPNNRFLAERTGGTYSTLKVQPAELEDSGVYFCASSRTGTTLTGELFFGEGSRLTVL.

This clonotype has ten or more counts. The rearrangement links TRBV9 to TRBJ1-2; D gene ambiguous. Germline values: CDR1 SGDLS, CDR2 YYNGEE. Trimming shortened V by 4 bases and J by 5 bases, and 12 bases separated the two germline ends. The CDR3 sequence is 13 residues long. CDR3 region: CASSTSFGYGYTF. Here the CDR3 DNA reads TGTGCCAGCAGCACCTCCTTCGGGTATGGCTACACCTTC.

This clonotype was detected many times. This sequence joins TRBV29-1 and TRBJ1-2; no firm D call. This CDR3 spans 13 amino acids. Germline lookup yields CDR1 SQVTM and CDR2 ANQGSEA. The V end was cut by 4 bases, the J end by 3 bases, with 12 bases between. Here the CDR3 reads CSVVGQSYYGYTF. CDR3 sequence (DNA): TGCAGCGTTGTCGGTCAGAGTTACTATGGCTACACCTTC.

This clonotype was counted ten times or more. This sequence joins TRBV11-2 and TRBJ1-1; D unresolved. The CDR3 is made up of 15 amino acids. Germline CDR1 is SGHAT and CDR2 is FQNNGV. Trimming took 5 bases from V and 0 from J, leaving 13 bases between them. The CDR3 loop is CASSGASRMNTEAFF. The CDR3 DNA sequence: TGTGCCAGCAGCGGCGCAAGTCGGATGAACACTGAAGCTTTCTTT.

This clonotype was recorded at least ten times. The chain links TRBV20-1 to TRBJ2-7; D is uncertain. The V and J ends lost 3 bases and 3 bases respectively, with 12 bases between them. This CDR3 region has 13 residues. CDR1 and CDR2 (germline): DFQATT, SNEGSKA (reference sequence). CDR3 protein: CSASLAVDYEQYF. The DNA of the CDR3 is TGCAGTGCTAGCCTGGCGGTCGACTACGAGCAGTACTTC.

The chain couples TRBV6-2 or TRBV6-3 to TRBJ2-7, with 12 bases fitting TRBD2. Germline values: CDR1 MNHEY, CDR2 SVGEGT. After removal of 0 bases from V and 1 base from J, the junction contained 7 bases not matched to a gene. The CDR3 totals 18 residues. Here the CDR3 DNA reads TGTGCCAGCAGTTACTCCATGACTAGCGGGGGATCTTCCTACGAGCAGTACTTC. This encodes CASSYSMTSGGSSYEQYF.

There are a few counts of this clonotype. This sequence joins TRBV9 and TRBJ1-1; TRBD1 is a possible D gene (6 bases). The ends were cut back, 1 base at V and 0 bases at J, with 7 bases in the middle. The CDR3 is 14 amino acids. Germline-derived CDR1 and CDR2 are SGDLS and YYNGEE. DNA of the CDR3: TGTGCCAGCAGCGTACAGGGGATGAACACTGAAGCTTTCTTT. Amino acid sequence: CASSVQGMNTEAFF.

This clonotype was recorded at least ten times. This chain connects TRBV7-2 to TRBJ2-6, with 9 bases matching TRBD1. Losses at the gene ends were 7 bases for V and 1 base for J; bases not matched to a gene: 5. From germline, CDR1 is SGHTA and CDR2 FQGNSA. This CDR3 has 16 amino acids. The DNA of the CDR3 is TGTGCCAGCACCTACAGGGGGCGTTCTGGGGCCAACGTCCTGACTTTC. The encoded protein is CASTYRGRSGANVLTF.

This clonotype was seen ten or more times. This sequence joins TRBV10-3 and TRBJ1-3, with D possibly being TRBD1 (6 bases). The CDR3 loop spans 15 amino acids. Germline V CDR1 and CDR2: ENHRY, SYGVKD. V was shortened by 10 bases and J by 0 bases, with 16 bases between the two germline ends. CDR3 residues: CATRQAPLSGNTIYF. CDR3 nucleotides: TGTGCCACGCGACAGGCTCCTCTCTCTGGAAACACCATATATTTT.

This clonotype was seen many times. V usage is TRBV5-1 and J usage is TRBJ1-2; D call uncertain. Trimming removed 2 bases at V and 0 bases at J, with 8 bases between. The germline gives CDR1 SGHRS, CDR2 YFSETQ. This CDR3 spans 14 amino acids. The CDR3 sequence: CASSLTVPNYGYTF. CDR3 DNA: TGCGCCAGCAGCTTAACAGTACCTAACTATGGCTACACCTTC.

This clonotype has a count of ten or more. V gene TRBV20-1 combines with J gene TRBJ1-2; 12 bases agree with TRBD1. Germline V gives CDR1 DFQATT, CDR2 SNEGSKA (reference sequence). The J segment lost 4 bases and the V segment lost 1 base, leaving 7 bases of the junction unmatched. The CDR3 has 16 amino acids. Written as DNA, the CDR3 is TGCAGTGCTAGAGGCCGGGACAGGGGGCGCGGCTATGGCTACACCTTC. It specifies CSARGRDRGRGYGYTF.

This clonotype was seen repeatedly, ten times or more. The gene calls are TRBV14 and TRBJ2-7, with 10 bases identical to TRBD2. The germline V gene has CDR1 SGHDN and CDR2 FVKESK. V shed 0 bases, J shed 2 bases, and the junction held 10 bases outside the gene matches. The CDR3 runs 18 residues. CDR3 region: CASSQENQEAGGTYEQYF. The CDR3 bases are TGTGCCAGCAGCCAAGAAAATCAAGAAGCGGGGGGGACCTACGAGCAGTACTTC.

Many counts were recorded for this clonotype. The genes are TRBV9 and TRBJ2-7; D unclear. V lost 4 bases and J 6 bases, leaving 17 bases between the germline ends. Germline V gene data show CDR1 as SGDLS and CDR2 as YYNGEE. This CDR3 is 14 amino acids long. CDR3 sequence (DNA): TGTGCCAGCAGCCCCCGGACGGGCTGGGGCGAGCAGTACTTC. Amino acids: CASSPRTGWGEQYF.

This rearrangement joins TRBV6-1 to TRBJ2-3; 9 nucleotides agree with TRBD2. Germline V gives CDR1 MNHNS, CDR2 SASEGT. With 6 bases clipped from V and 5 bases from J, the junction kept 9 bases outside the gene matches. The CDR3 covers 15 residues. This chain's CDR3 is CASRKERGAGDTQYF. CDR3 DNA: TGTGCCAGCAGAAAAGAGCGGGGGGCAGGAGATACGCAGTATTTT.

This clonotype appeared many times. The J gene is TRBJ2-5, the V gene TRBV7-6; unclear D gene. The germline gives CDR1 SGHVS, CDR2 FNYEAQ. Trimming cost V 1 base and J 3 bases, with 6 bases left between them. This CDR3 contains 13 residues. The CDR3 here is CASSLGTEETQYF. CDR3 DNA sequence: TGTGCCAGCAGCTTAGGCACAGAAGAGACCCAGTACTTC.

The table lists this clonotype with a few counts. The chain's CDR3 is CASGPLRLAKNIQYF. As DNA, the CDR3 is TGTGCCAGCGGGCCTCTAAGGCTAGCCAAAAACATTCAGTACTTC. This chain uses TRBV21-1 with TRBJ2-4; the tabulated D call, TRBD2, remains unverified against the DNA. TRBV21-1 is shown as a pseudogene. The CDR3 loop spans 15 amino acids.

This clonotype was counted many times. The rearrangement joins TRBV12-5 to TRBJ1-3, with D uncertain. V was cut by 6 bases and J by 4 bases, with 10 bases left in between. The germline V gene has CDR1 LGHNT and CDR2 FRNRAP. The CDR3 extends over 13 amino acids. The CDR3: CASGSQAGNTIYF. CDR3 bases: TGTGCTAGTGGGTCCCAGGCAGGAAACACCATATATTTT.

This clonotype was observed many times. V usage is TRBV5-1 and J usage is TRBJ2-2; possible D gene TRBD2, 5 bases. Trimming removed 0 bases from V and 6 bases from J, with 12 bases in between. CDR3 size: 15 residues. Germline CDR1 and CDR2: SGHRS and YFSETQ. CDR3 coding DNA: TGCGCCAGCAGCTTGGGGGGAAGCGGAGCCGGGGAGCTGTTTTTT. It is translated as CASSLGGSGAGELFF.

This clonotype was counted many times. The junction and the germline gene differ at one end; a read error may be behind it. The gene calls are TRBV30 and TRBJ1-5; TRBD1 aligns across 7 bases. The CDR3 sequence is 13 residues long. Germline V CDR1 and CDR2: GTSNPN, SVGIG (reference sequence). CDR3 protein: CAWSSTGVQPQLF. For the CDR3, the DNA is TGTGCCTGGAGTTCTACAGGGGTACAGCCCCAGCTTTTT.

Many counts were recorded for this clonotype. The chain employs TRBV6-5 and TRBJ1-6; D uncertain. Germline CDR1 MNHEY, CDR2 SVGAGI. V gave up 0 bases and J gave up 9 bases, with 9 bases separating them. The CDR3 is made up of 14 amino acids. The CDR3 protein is CASSYSRGSSPLHF. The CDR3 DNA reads TGTGCCAGCAGTTACTCTCGAGGGTCTTCACCCCTCCACTTT.

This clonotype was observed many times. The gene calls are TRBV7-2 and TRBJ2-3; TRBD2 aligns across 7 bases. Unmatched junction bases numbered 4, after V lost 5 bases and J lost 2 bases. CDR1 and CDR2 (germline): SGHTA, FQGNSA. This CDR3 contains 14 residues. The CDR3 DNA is TGTGCCAGCAGCCCCGGGACTAACACAGATACGCAGTATTTT. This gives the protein CASSPGTNTDTQYF.

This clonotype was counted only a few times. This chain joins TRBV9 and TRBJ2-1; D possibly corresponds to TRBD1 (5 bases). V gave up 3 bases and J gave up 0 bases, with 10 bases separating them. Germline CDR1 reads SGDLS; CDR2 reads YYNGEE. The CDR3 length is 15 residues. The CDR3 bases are TGTGCCAGCAGCGCGGACACCGGCTCCTACAATGAGCAGTTCTTC. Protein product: CASSADTGSYNEQFF. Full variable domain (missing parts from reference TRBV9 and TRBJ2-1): DSGVTQTPKHLITATGQRVTLRCSPRSGDLSVYWYQQSLDQGLQFLIQYYNGEERAKGNILERFSAQQFPDLHSELNLSSLELGDSALYFCASSADTGSYNEQFFGPGTRLTVL.

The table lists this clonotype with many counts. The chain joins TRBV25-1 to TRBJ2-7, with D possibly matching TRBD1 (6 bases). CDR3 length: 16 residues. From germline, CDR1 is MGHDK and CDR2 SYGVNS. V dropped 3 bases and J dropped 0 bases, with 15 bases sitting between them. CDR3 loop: CASSEGFGTFSYEQYF. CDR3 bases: TGTGCCAGCAGTGAGGGTTTCGGGACATTCTCCTACGAGCAGTACTTC.

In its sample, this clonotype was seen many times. CDR3 loop: CASRLSDRVEHGYTF. CDR3 nucleotide sequence: TGTGCCAGCAGATTGTCGGATAGGGTAGAGCATGGCTACACCTTC. The chain has TRBV5-6 and TRBJ1-2, with unresolved D. Germline assignment: CDR1 SGHDT and CDR2 YYEEEE. Trimming cost V 5 bases and J 6 bases, with 20 bases left between them. The CDR3 loop spans 15 amino acids.

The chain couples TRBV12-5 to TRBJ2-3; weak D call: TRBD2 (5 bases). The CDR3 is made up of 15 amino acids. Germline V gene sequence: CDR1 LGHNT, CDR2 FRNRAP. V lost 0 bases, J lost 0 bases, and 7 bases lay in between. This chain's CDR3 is CASGLVRTSTDTQYF. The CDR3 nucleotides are TGTGCTAGTGGTTTGGTAAGGACTAGCACAGATACGCAGTATTTT.